These 7 T cell receptor beta chains share one sample of origin, sequenced in a study of blood T cell repertoires in COVID-19. The assay was immunoSEQ multiplex PCR, and TCRdb's table has in-frame clones only and misses some. The profile covers about 130,000 clones, with 70% to 80% appearing a single time and approximately 10% taken by the ten largest. The specimen sequenced was peripheral blood. Receptors were obtained from a human donor in a cohort sampled during active COVID-19.

The V and J genes are TRBV5-6 and TRBJ1-2; perhaps TRBD1 as D (6 bases). With 4 bases removed from V and 0 bases from J, the gap between germline ends came to 13 bases. The CDR3 sequence is 15 residues long. Germline V lookup: CDR1 SGHDT, CDR2 YYEEEE. CDR3 DNA: TGTGCCAGCAGCACGGTAGGGGGAGCTAACTATGGCTACACCTTC. Its translation: CASSTVGGANYGYTF.

This clone appeared a few times. The gene calls are TRBV27 and TRBJ1-4, with D hard to call. V was clipped by 7 bases and J by 6 bases, with 15 bases between them. Germline loops: CDR1 MNHEY, CDR2 SMNVEV (reference sequence). This CDR3 spans 14 amino acids. This CDR3 is CASTWRSGHEKLFF. The CDR3 DNA follows: TGTGCCAGCACTTGGAGAAGCGGGCATGAAAAACTGTTTTTT.

In its sample, this clone was seen a few times. V usage is TRBV13 and J usage is TRBJ2-7, with D perhaps TRBD1 (6 bases). The CDR3 covers 15 residues. V gave up 5 bases and J gave up 2 bases, with 16 bases separating them. From germline, CDR1 is PRHDT and CDR2 FYEKMQ (reference sequence). The DNA for the CDR3 is TGTGCCAGCAGCACCGCAGGGACACTCCCCTACGAGCAGTACTTC. As protein: CASSTAGTLPYEQYF.

The chain combines TRBV11-2 with TRBJ2-3; possibly TRBD1 for D (6 bases). The V and J ends lost 3 bases and 4 bases respectively, with 14 bases between them. The CDR3 extends over 15 amino acids. Germline V gives CDR1 SGHAT, CDR2 FQNNGV. CDR3 region: CASSFQGRRADTQYF. The CDR3 DNA is TGTGCCAGCAGCTTCCAGGGGAGACGGGCAGATACGCAGTATTTT.

This clone was picked up a small number of times. V and J are TRBV19 and TRBJ1-2, with a possible D match to TRBD1 (6 bases). CDR3 size: 13 residues. The germline V gene has CDR1 LNHDA and CDR2 SQIVND (reference sequence). V was pared by 7 bases and J by 6 bases, with 15 bases between. The CDR3 DNA sequence: TGTGCCAGTACCCAGGGACATGAGGATGGCTACACCTTC. Translation: CASTQGHEDGYTF. Based on the CDR3 plus reference TRBV19 and TRBJ1-2, the full variable domain is DGGITQSPKYLFRKEGQNVTLSCEQNLNHDAMYWYRQDPGQGLRLIYYSQIVNDFQKGDIAEGYSVSREKKESFPLTVTSAQKNPTAFYLCASTQGHEDGYTFGSGTRLTVV.

This clone came up a few times. The CDR3 DNA reads TGTGCCAGCAGTGGGGCTACGGACACTGAAGCTTTCTTT. Its protein product is CASSGATDTEAFF. This sequence joins TRBV2 and TRBJ1-1; no clear D gene. V shed 4 bases and J shed 3 bases, with 9 bases lying between them. CDR3 size: 13 residues. The germline CDR1 and CDR2 sequences are SNHLY and FYNNEI.

The chain is built from TRBV30 and TRBJ1-3; D remains ambiguous. This CDR3 contains 14 residues. V lost 0 bases and J 2 bases, leaving 8 bases between the germline ends. Germline V gene lookup returns CDR1 GTSNPN and CDR2 SVGIG (reference sequence). CDR3 sequence (DNA): TGTGCCTGGAGTGTCGGGGTTACTGGAAACACCATATATTTT. This translates into CAWSVGVTGNTIYF.